This paragraph reports one T cell receptor beta chain. The use of a sample-barcoded 5' primer and a J-beta primer mix characterized a second PCR of about 6 to 11 cycles. MiXCR was run by TCRdb on the 5' RACE reads, yielding one entry per CDR3 protein. Altogether hundreds of thousands of distinct CDR3 sequences are present, around 36% being singletons, with the ten largest covering 10% to 15%. Trimming cost V 0 bases and J 4 bases, with 9 bases left between them. The CDR3 spans 14 residues. In germline, CDR1 is SNHLY, CDR2 FYNNEI. The sample is drawn from a study of blood T cells in healthy people across ages.

The source of this sequence is a young man in good health. Specimen: blood. The chain employs TRBV2 and TRBJ2-5; D is unresolved. Written as DNA, the CDR3 is TGTGCCAGCAGTGAAGCTCGCCTAACAGAGACCCAGTACTTC. It yields the protein CASSEARLTETQYF.